The T cell receptor (beta chain) described here comes from a study of tumor-infiltrating lymphocytes in primary liver carcinoma (dated by TCRdb to about 2017). General notes on the study: Of the five patients, three men and two women aged 30 to 69 years, four had hepatocellular carcinoma and one had combined HCC and intrahepatic cholangiocarcinoma. Tumors of the five patients were stage T1-T3 N0M0 with maximum diameters of roughly 4 to 10 cm. Each sample produced about 3.5 to 7.5 million productive TCRbeta reads, and read depth showed no significant difference between tissue types. For each liver tumor, the study sampled five regions along with adjacent normal tissue and blood, and applied TCRbeta repertoire sequencing, expression microarrays and whole-exome sequencing. TCRbeta repertoire sequencing covered about 35 specimens from 5 patients: approximately 25 tumor regions, 5 adjacent noncancerous liver tissues and 5 peripheral blood samples. Agilent mRNA microarray profiling was performed on the approximately 25 tumor region samples to relate TCRbeta repertoire diversity to the local molecular phenotype. Reproducibility between technical replicate repertoires was high, with correlation coefficients above 0.95 and mean shared-clone rates roughly 0.87.

The CDR3 runs 15 amino acids, cysteine and phenylalanine included. This entry keeps only the CDR3 DNA: 45 bases, framed from base 1. The junction carries 18 bases between V and J, which are trimmed by 5 bases and 8 bases respectively. From the germline V gene, CDR1 is SGHVS and CDR2 is FQNEAQ. Using a constant-region primer and ProtoScript II reverse transcriptase, TCRbeta-specific cDNA was reverse-transcribed from approximately 0.5 ug total RNA. Construction of the TCRbeta libraries relied on three nested rounds of multiplex PCR, following a slightly modified ARM-PCR procedure. The first two PCR rounds used multiplex TRBV1-TRBV30 forward primers with a Cbeta reverse primer, each for roughly 11 cycles. Sample barcodes and Illumina adapters were added in a final 25-cycle PCR with Deep VentR polymerase. Before sequencing, amplicons of 200-500 bp were purified from gel using a QIAquick gel extraction kit. TCRbeta amplicons were sequenced on an Illumina HiSeq 2500 with 250-bp paired-end reads. The study's processing was this. Quality trimming of reads was performed with Trimmomatic v0.33, and paired reads were merged with FLASH v1.2.11 so that full CDR3 sequences could be recovered. V, D and J germline segments were assigned to the rearranged TCRbeta sequences by MiGEC v1.2.1b. Clonotype statistics and Shannon-Wiener diversity indices were computed with VDJtools v1.0.0. To reduce sampling bias, subsequent analyses other than the diversity analysis used only the 250 most abundant clonotypes in each sample. Clones were called with MiXCR by TCRdb after fastp trimmed the public reads at Q25, and only in-frame beta chains were retained. Rows are unified per CDR3 protein, each entry keeping the most common DNA and genes. The authors' filters were not applied to this entry. The sample records 95,000 to 100,000 distinct CDR3 sequences, about 62% of which are singletons. In total, the top ten clones hold about 12% of the sample.

The paper's findings and limits, for the study overall: The study included only five patients, and the authors note findings should be validated in a larger study. Compared with blood, tumors had a significantly larger share of the repertoire taken up by the top 250 clones (p = 0.039). Consistent with antigen-driven expansion, pairs of tumor regions showed higher repertoire overlap (mean roughly 35%) than either tumor-adjacent pairs (around 17%) or tumor-blood pairs (approximately 14%). Because the samples were bulk and unsorted, CD4+ and CD8+ T cell repertoires could not be compared. Only the TCR beta chain was sequenced, so true repertoire diversity is likely underestimated because unpaired alpha chains were not captured. Only about 7.5-24% of top clones were found in all five regions of a tumor, suggesting spatial heterogeneity of tumor-infiltrating T cells.

Total RNA and DNA were co-extracted without cell sorting from roughly 20-30 mg of bulk tissue using the AllPrep DNA/RNA mini kit. Surgical resection was performed in China between late 2015 and 2016 on a few patients with histopathologically diagnosed primary liver carcinoma. At the time of sampling, the patients had chronic HBV infection and had not received any treatment. Each tumor was sampled at five spatially separated regions: the tumor centre plus the superior, inferior, left-lateral and right-lateral poles. Histological examination found more than 80% viable tumor cells in every tumor sample. Fresh tumor and adjacent tissue pieces were bisected, with one half stored in RNAlater at -80 degrees C and the other half sent for histology. This clonotype showed up just a few times. Its antigen remains undetermined. No base quality information exists; no much larger clone differs at one position.

The V and J genes are TRBV7-8 and TRBJ1-4; TRBD1 is a possible D gene, resting on 5 matching bases. The sequence was collected from a woman aged 55-70 years with primary liver carcinoma and hepatitis B virus infection. The sequencing sample was made of liver tumor tissue from sampling region 2. The cell subset or site label corresponds to: tumor region T2, inferior pole. The DNA reads TGTGCCAGCAGCCCCTCGACAGTGGGGCGCGAAAAACTGTTTTTT. Its protein reads: CASSPSTVGREKLFF.